This T cell receptor (beta chain) was found in a study of T cell changes during pregnancy in multiple sclerosis. Sequencing was performed with immunoSEQ multiplex PCR; in TCRdb, only in-frame clones are kept and a portion is missing. The sample comprises approximately 50,000 clones, almost 95% of which are singletons, and approximately 0.62% rests with the top ten. This CDR3 spans 15 amino acids. V lost 6 bases to trimming and J lost 4 bases, with 13 bases between them. The germline CDR1 and CDR2 sequences are LNHDA and SQIVND (reference sequence). Material: CD4+ T cells from peripheral blood mononuclear cells, obtained in the third trimester of pregnancy. The TCR sequence derives from a female donor with multiple sclerosis, enrolled in a pregnancy study. The rearrangement joins TRBV19 to TRBJ2-6, with D uncertain. The CDR3 nucleotides read TGTGCCAGTAGCACAACGCTGGGCGGGGCCAACGTCCTGACTTTC. Protein product: CASSTTLGGANVLTF.